This entry lists 16 T cell receptor beta chains sequenced from one sample in a study of T cell changes during pregnancy in multiple sclerosis. Here immunoSEQ multiplex PCR was the method, and the copy in TCRdb shows in-frame clones only, minus some. The data show 30,000 to 40,000 clones, around 93% seen once. This specimen was CD4+ T cells from peripheral blood mononuclear cells, taken in the third trimester of pregnancy. The receptors here all came from a female donor in good health, enrolled as a control in a pregnancy study.

The gene calls are TRBV28 and TRBJ2-7; 8 nucleotides agree with TRBD1. Trimming removed 5 bases from V and 7 bases from J; junction bases left unmatched: 4. The CDR3 extends over 12 amino acids. The V gene's germline CDR1 is MDHEN and CDR2 SYDVKM. The chain's CDR3 is CASSGRGQEQYF. The CDR3 region has the DNA TGTGCCAGCAGTGGCAGGGGGCAGGAGCAGTACTTC.

This chain joins TRBV2 and TRBJ1-1; no definite D call. The germline V and J ends were trimmed by 0 bases and 0 bases, with 5 bases remaining between them. The CDR3 runs 14 residues. From germline, CDR1 is SNHLY and CDR2 FYNNEI. The CDR3 DNA reads TGTGCCAGCAGTGAAGCGCAGGTGAACACTGAAGCTTTCTTT. This gives the protein CASSEAQVNTEAFF. The full variable domain, with the rest looked up from reference TRBV2 and TRBJ1-1, is EPEVTQTPSHQVTQMGQEVILRCVPISNHLYFYWYRQILGQKVEFLVSFYNNEISEKSEIFDDQFSVERPDGSNFTLKIRSTKLEDSAMYFCASSEAQVNTEAFFGQGTRLTVV.

The V gene is TRBV2, the J gene TRBJ2-1, with a tentative D call TRBD2 (5 bases). CDR3 length equals 15 residues. Germline CDR1 reads SNHLY; CDR2 reads FYNNEI. Deletions cut 4 bases from V and 5 bases from J, with 15 bases between. The CDR3 DNA sequence: TGTGCCAGCAGTGGCGTGGTGTCGAGGGACAATGAGCAGTTCTTC. Translating it yields CASSGVVSRDNEQFF.

The chain recombines TRBV28 with TRBJ2-1, with TRBD2 as a possible D gene (6 bases). The germline gives CDR1 MDHEN, CDR2 SYDVKM. The CDR3 sequence is 11 residues long. Trimming shortened V by 5 bases and J by 10 bases, and 9 bases separated the two germline ends. CDR3 bases: TGTGCCAGCAGTCTGGGGAGGGAGCAGTTCTTC. This sequence encodes CASSLGREQFF.

The rearrangement links TRBV2 to TRBJ1-4; D may be TRBD1 (6 bases). Trimming cost V 7 bases and J 8 bases, with 17 bases left between them. CDR1 is SNHLY and CDR2 is FYNNEI in the germline V gene. The CDR3 is 14 amino acids. As DNA, the CDR3 is TGTGCCAGCACCCTTACAGGGTCTGGGGAAAAACTGTTTTTT. Encoded protein: CASTLTGSGEKLFF.

The rearrangement joins TRBV9 to TRBJ2-2; 11 bases fit TRBD2. The CDR3 runs to 15 residues. Germline loops: CDR1 SGDLS, CDR2 YYNGEE. Trimming cost V 3 bases and J 7 bases; bases outside gene matches: 5. CDR3 residues: CASSAFSGGGGELFF. The CDR3, as DNA: TGTGCCAGCAGCGCATTTAGCGGGGGGGGCGGGGAGCTGTTTTTT. The full variable domain, with the rest looked up from reference TRBV9 and TRBJ2-2, is DSGVTQTPKHLITATGQRVTLRCSPRSGDLSVYWYQQSLDQGLQFLIQYYNGEERAKGNILERFSAQQFPDLHSELNLSSLELGDSALYFCASSAFSGGGGELFFGEGSRLTVL.

The chain combines TRBV28 with TRBJ2-7; 10 bases map to TRBD2. This CDR3 contains 14 residues. The V segment lost 4 bases and the J segment 1 base; nucleotides outside the gene matches: 1. CDR1 is MDHEN and CDR2 is SYDVKM in the germline V gene. CDR3 sequence: CASSSLAGSYEQYF. The CDR3 DNA reads as TGTGCCAGCAGTTCACTAGCGGGGTCCTACGAGCAGTACTTC. The whole variable domain, remainder taken from reference TRBV28 and TRBJ2-7, is DVKVTQSSRYLVKRTGEKVFLECVQDMDHENMFWYRQDPGLGLRLIYFSYDVKMKEKGDIPEGYSVSREKKERFSLILESASTNQTSMYLCASSSLAGSYEQYFGPGTRLTVT.

DNA of the CDR3: TGTGCCAGCAGTAGCGGGGCAGGATTGACACAGGGGCCCCAGCATTTT. It codes for CASSSGAGLTQGPQHF. J is TRBJ1-5 and V is TRBV6-6, with D perhaps TRBD1 (6 bases). Trimming stripped 5 bases from V and 9 bases from J, with 23 bases between. The CDR3 has 16 residues. Germline values: CDR1 MNHNY, CDR2 SVGAGI (reference sequence).

This rearrangement joins TRBV7-9 to TRBJ1-1; D unresolved. The CDR3 length is 14 residues. Looked up from germline, CDR1 is SEHNR and CDR2 is FQNEAQ (reference sequence). Trimming took off 0 bases at V and 1 base at J, with 6 bases between the two ends. In nucleotides, the CDR3 is TGTGCCAGCAGCTTAGCGGGCCGGAACACTGAAGCTTTCTTT. Protein product: CASSLAGRNTEAFF.

The chain is built from TRBV7-8 and TRBJ1-5; TRBD1 is a possible D gene (5 bases). Germline CDR1 SGHVS, CDR2 FQNEAQ. With 5 bases removed from V and 4 bases from J, the gap between germline ends came to 15 bases. The CDR3 sequence is 15 residues long. The CDR3 region is CASSPHLGHNQPQHF. CDR3 nucleotides: TGTGCCAGCAGCCCACACCTGGGGCATAATCAGCCCCAGCATTTT.

This chain links TRBV6-1 with TRBJ1-2, with D unresolved. The CDR3 extends over 15 amino acids. Per the germline V gene, CDR1 is MNHNS and CDR2 is SASEGT. Trimming took off 10 bases at V and 0 bases at J, with 18 bases between the two ends. The CDR3 protein is CAIADRQEANYGYTF. The DNA of the CDR3 is TGTGCCATCGCCGATCGGCAGGAAGCTAACTATGGCTACACCTTC.

The chain employs TRBV28 and TRBJ2-7, with a tentative D call TRBD1 (6 bases). The germline CDR1 and CDR2 sequences are MDHEN and SYDVKM. Trimming shortened V by 6 bases and J by 5 bases, and 11 bases separated the two germline ends. This CDR3 region has 12 residues. The CDR3 DNA reads TGTGCCAGCAGACAACAGGGCGACGAGCAGTACTTC. Protein product: CASRQQGDEQYF.

This clone was seen a few times. The CDR3 spells CASSIRLGSYNSPLHF. CDR3 nucleotide sequence: TGTGCCAGTAGTATCCGACTGGGCTCCTATAATTCACCCCTCCACTTT. The chain combines TRBV19 with TRBJ1-6, with unresolved D. V lost 3 bases, J lost 0 bases, and 9 bases lay in between. The CDR3 has 16 residues. CDR1 and CDR2 (germline): LNHDA, SQIVND (reference sequence). The entire variable domain, with the rest obtained from reference TRBV19 and TRBJ1-6, is as follows: DGGITQSPKYLFRKEGQNVTLSCEQNLNHDAMYWYRQDPGQGLRLIYYSQIVNDFQKGDIAEGYSVSREKKESFPLTVTSAQKNPTAFYLCASSIRLGSYNSPLHFGNGTRLTVT.

The rearrangement uses TRBV6-6 and TRBJ1-3, with no clear D. The ends were cut back, 2 bases at V and 2 bases at J, with 7 bases in the middle. Germline V lookup: CDR1 MNHNY, CDR2 SVGAGI (reference sequence). The length of the CDR3 is 14 residues. The CDR3 here is CASSYEGAGNTIYF. DNA of the CDR3: TGTGCCAGCAGTTACGAGGGCGCTGGAAACACCATATATTTT.

The chain has TRBV6-5 and TRBJ1-4; the D gene is possibly TRBD1 (6 bases). Trimming took 4 bases from V and 8 from J, leaving 11 bases between them. This CDR3 has 13 residues. Germline V lookup: CDR1 MNHEY, CDR2 SVGAGI. Here the CDR3 DNA reads TGTGCCAGCAGTTCTCCAGGGGTGGAAAAACTGTTTTTT. Amino acids: CASSSPGVEKLFF.

The CDR3 bases are TGCGCCAGCAGCCAAGTGGGAGGGGTAGACCGGGACGGGGAGCTGTTTTTT. This gives the protein CASSQVGGVDRDGELFF. The rearrangement joins TRBV4-1 to TRBJ2-2; 7 nucleotides align to TRBD2. The CDR3 extends over 17 amino acids. With 1 base clipped from V and 7 bases from J, the junction kept 12 bases outside the gene matches. Germline loops: CDR1 MGHRA, CDR2 YSYEKL.